These 12 T cell receptor beta chains were sequenced from one sample in a study of CD8+CD57+ T cells in acquired aplastic anemia. Profiling of TCR beta VDJ combinations and CDR3 sequences used genomic DNA as template. MiXCR was run by TCRdb on the reads, yielding one entry per CDR3 protein. This table has some 190,000 distinct CDR3 sequences, roughly half appearing once. Material for sequencing was sorted CD4+, CD8+, or CD8+CD57+ T cells (not recorded which) from PBMCs. The receptor set was obtained from a human donor in good health, serving as a control.

This clonotype was counted a single time. J is TRBJ1-6 and V is TRBV19; D not certain. This CDR3 contains 14 residues. Germline CDR1 and CDR2: LNHDA and SQIVND (reference sequence). The ends were cut back, 6 bases at V and 9 bases at J, with 15 bases in the middle. The CDR3 protein is CASRLDVGSSPLHF. CDR3 nucleotides: TGTGCCAGTAGACTAGACGTAGGGTCTTCACCCCTCCACTTT.

The V call is TRBV19, the J call TRBJ1-5; possibly TRBD1 for D (5 bases). This CDR3 contains 16 residues. Germline V lookup: CDR1 LNHDA, CDR2 SQIVND (reference sequence). The V end was cut by 5 bases, the J end by 7 bases, with 21 bases between. The CDR3 bases are TGTGCCAGTAGTCTGATGGGCCAGGGTGGAGTACAGCCCCAGCATTTT. Protein product: CASSLMGQGGVQPQHF.

A note on this clonotype: This is likely a read error, given that the CDR3 carries no conserved phenylalanine or tryptophan at its end. The chain has TRBV6-5 and TRBJ1-2, with unresolved D. Between the trimmed V and J ends, which lost 5 bases and 5 bases, there was a span of 12 bases. CDR3 length equals 13 residues. Germline loops: CDR1 MNHEY, CDR2 SVGAGI. CDR3 protein: CASSRGPDYGYTS. The CDR3 bases are TGTGCCAGCAGTCGAGGACCGGATTATGGCTACACCTCC.

This clonotype showed up many times. The genes are TRBV6-2 or TRBV6-3 and TRBJ1-1; unclear D gene. CDR3 size: 13 residues. The germline CDR1 and CDR2 sequences are MNHEY and SVGEGT. Trimming cost V 6 bases and J 5 bases, with 13 bases left between them. The CDR3 DNA reads as TGTGCCAGCAGGGAAATAGTTGGGACTGAAGCTTTCTTT. Protein sequence: CASREIVGTEAFF.

This clonotype was counted many times. This chain connects TRBV19 to TRBJ2-1, with 9 bases matching TRBD2. The CDR3 runs 15 residues. Germline CDR1 reads LNHDA; CDR2 reads SQIVND (reference sequence). V lost 5 bases, J lost 5 bases, and 7 bases stayed unmatched. Here the CDR3 reads CASSSGRGGNNEQFF. CDR3 nucleotide sequence: TGTGCCAGTAGTTCCGGGCGGGGGGGAAACAATGAGCAGTTCTTC.

Ten or more counts support this clonotype. The chain combines TRBV7-6 with TRBJ1-3, with TRBD1 matching over 7 bases. Germline V gene lookup returns CDR1 SGHVS and CDR2 FNYEAQ. V shed 3 bases and J 0 bases; nucleotides not matched to a gene: 14. This CDR3 is built from 19 residues. The CDR3 nucleotides are TGTGCCAGCAGCTTTTTCGTGGGACAGAGTTTTAACTCTGGAAACACCATATATTTT. Its translation is CASSFFVGQSFNSGNTIYF. Based on the CDR3 plus reference TRBV7-6 and TRBJ1-3, the full variable domain is GAGVSQSPRYKVTKRGQDVALRCDPISGHVSLYWYRQALGQGPEFLTYFNYEAQQDKSGLPNDRFSAERPEGSISTLTIQRTEQRDSAMYRCASSFFVGQSFNSGNTIYFGEGSWLTVV.

On this clonotype itself: It may be a read error: a sequence one base away is much more abundant. The J gene is TRBJ2-3, the V gene TRBV20-1; no reliable D call. V lost 1 base to trimming and J lost 2 bases, with 7 bases between them. CDR1 is DFQATT and CDR2 is SNEGSKA in the germline V gene (reference sequence). CDR3 length: 13 amino acids. This CDR3 is CSARALTTDTQYF. The CDR3, as DNA: TGCAGTGCTAGAGCTCTGACCACAGATACGCAGTATTTT.

The rearrangement joins TRBV20-1 to TRBJ2-3, with TRBD1 matching over 9 bases. V trimming: 3 bases; J trimming: 5 bases; junction bases outside the gene matches: 6. The germline CDR1 and CDR2 sequences are DFQATT and SNEGSKA (reference sequence). The CDR3 contains 14 residues. CDR3 residues: CSASAGQGEDTQYF. DNA of the CDR3: TGCAGTGCTAGTGCGGGACAGGGCGAAGATACGCAGTATTTT.

The chain is built from TRBV20-1 and TRBJ2-7; D may match TRBD1 or TRBD2 (7 bases each). With 0 bases removed from V and 2 bases from J, the gap between germline ends came to 17 bases. The CDR3 is made up of 16 amino acids. The germline V gene has CDR1 DFQATT and CDR2 SNEGSKA (reference sequence). Written as DNA, the CDR3 is TGCAGTGCTAGAGATAAGCGGGACAGTGTCCCCTACGAGCAGTACTTC. Residues: CSARDKRDSVPYEQYF.

The chain is built from TRBV19 and TRBJ2-7, with D tentatively TRBD1 or TRBD2 (5 bases each). This CDR3 comprises 15 residues. Per germline, CDR1 LNHDA and CDR2 SQIVND (reference sequence). With 3 bases removed from V and 4 bases from J, the gap between germline ends came to 16 bases. CDR3 bases: TGTGCCAGTAGTATGGGTGGGACGGCCGAATACGAGCAGTACTTC. Encoded protein: CASSMGGTAEYEQYF.

The chain has TRBV7-2 and TRBJ2-1; 13 positions match TRBD2. The CDR3 spans 18 residues. J gave up 3 bases and V 1 base, and 6 bases lay outside the gene matches. In germline, CDR1 is SGHTA, CDR2 FQGNSA. CDR3 DNA sequence: TGTGCCAGCAGCTTAGGGACTAGCGGGGGATTACTCTACAATGAGCAGTTCTTC. It encodes CASSLGTSGGLLYNEQFF.

Written as DNA, the CDR3 is TGTGCCAGCAGCTTAAAGATGAGAGGCGCCTCCAATGAGCAGTTCTTC. Translation gives CASSLKMRGASNEQFF. This rearrangement joins TRBV7-3 to TRBJ2-1; D unresolved. V was clipped by 1 base and J by 6 bases, with 16 bases between them. The germline CDR1 and CDR2 sequences are SGHTA and FQGTGA. The CDR3 has 16 residues.